This T cell receptor (beta chain) is from a study of shared clonotypes between healthy human individuals (dated by TCRdb to 2020 to 2022). Turning to the overall study: Three men and two women, aged 18 to 49 years, made up the cohort. Blood TCR repertoires of five healthy adults were deeply sequenced to estimate repertoire size and the extent of clonotype sharing between individuals. Each donor's leukapheresis produced roughly between roughly 0.85 and 10 billion PBMCs. To increase sequencing depth and limit assay-specific biases, different laboratories used diverse techniques to prepare libraries and sequence TCR repertoires. For each donor, three plates each were used for CD4 naive and CD4 memory, two plates were used for CD8 naive, and one plate was used for CD8 memory. Results the study describes overall, beyond this receptor: Naive subsets generally had larger estimated clonotype richness than memory subsets. About 4.5% of naive CD4, 3.5% of naive CD8, 2.3% of memory CD4, and about 0.4% of memory CD8 clonotypes were shared across a few donors. Even with the large sequencing depth, rarefaction of the sorted-subset datasets indicated that sequencing was incomplete. Clonotypes shared by all four sorted-subset donors showed higher generation probabilities than non-shared clonotypes. Because the study included a small number of donors, the genetic and exposure-history diversity represented was limited. Based on pairwise subsampling, the degree of clonotype sharing among donors was expected to be affected by sequencing depth. Sampling was restricted to blood, and TCR repertoires in tissue are likely to differ from TCR repertoires in blood.

For the CD8 naive samples, CD45RO-negative cells were positively selected for CCR7, yielding a CD45RA+CCR7+ population from which TemRA cells were excluded. Donors were healthy HIV-negative adults with no recently reported acute infections or vaccinations. All donors were Caucasian adults living in Nashville, Tennessee, USA. After blood collection by leukapheresis, PBMCs were isolated using Ficoll-Histopaque density gradient centrifugation and then cryopreserved in the vapor phase of liquid nitrogen. Purity and quantity of every magnetically sorted T cell population were checked by analytical flow cytometry. Genomic DNA was isolated from every sorted fraction and measured by UV absorbance on a Nanodrop 2000c. Using the deep immunoSEQ assay, TCR CDR3 regions were amplified from genomic DNA by multiplex PCR. Extracted genomic DNA from each cell subset was spread evenly across all wells of several immunoSEQ 96-well plates, with each plate serving as a replicate. For sorted subsets, about 200 ng genomic DNA, equal to tens of thousands of T cell genomes, was loaded into each replicate PCR. The purified libraries were quantified using a Qubit 3.0 fluorometer, sized with a Bioanalyzer 2100, and then quantified again using the KAPA Library Quantification kit. Every immunoSEQ 96-well plate was sequenced on a separate single-read 150-cycle Illumina NextSeq 550 flow cell. On the authors' methods: Because only junctional sequences without quality scores were contained in the immunoSEQ output, filtering matching that applied to full-length reads could not be performed. Sequences were annotated with PyIR, a Python wrapper for IgBLAST v1.9, and V/J genes and CDR3 were assigned using IMGT germline references. Reads were removed for weak V/J assignments (E-value above 1e-6), missing CDR3, stop codons, out-of-frame junctions, or ambiguous translated residues. V3J clonotypes were defined by identical inferred V gene, J gene, and CDR3 amino acid sequence. Percentage overlap between repertoires was calculated by dividing the number of shared unique clonotypes by the size of the smaller repertoire. RTK rarefaction, the Chao1 estimator, and Recon v2.1 estimates of unobserved clonotypes were used to assess repertoire richness. Generation probabilities for all TCRbeta clonotypes obtained by the gDNA method from a handful of donors were computed using OLGA. TCRdb obtained this table from immuneACCESS and retained in-frame rearrangements with V and J assigned. These tables miss some clones; where compared with another copy, unresolved V genes account for less than half of the shortfall, and the remainder is unexplained. V and J calls and clone size are copied from that table; D and trimming were computed from the DNA. Recorded for this sample are hundreds of thousands of clones; approximately 96% of them occurred a single time. The ten largest clonotypes hold 0.11% of the sample.

The germline ends are 10 bases apart after V is trimmed by 1 base and J by 4 bases. From the germline V gene, CDR1 is SGHVS and CDR2 is FQNEAQ. From cysteine to phenylalanine, the CDR3 is 14 amino acids long. Only CDR3 DNA remains: 42 bases, in frame from the first base. A note on this clone: Its antigen is still unknown. Base qualities are not at hand, and no much larger clone is one base apart.

The material sequenced was naive CD8+ T cells sorted from blood. The cell subset or site tag for this specimen amounts to: CD45RA+CCR7+. This TCR came from a woman aged 25 to 45 in good health. The rearrangement combines TRBV7-8 with TRBJ1-1; TRBD1 might be the D gene, on 5 matching bases. CDR3 sequence: CASSLGGKGTEAFF. DNA sequence: TGTGCCAGCAGCTTAGGGGGGAAAGGCACTGAAGCTTTCTTT.